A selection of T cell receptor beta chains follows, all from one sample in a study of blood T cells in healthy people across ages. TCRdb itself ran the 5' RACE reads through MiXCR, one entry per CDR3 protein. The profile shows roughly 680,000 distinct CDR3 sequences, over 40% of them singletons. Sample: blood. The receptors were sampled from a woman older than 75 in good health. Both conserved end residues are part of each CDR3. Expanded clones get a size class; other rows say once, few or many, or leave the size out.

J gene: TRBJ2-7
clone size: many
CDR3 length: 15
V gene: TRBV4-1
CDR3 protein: CASSQGSGGPYEQYF

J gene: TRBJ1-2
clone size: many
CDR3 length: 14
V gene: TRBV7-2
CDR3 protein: CASSLEGSVYGYTF

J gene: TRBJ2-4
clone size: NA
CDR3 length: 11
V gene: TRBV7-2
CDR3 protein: CTSSLFAEQYF

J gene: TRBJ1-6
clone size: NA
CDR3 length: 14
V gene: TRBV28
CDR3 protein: CASSSTGDNSPLHF

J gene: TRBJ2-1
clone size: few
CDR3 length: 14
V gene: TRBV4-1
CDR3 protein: CASSQGADYNEQFF

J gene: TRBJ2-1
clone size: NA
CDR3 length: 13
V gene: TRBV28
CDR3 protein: CASRPGGRNEQFF

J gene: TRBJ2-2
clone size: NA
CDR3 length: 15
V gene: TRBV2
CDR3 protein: CASSASGGAAGELFF

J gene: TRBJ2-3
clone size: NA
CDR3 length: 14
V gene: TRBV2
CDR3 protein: CAGSVTAGGDTQYF

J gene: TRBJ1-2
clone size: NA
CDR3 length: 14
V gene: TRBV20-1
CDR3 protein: CHTRSGGYASGYTF

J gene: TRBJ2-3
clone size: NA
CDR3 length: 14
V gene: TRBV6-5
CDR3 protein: CASRPPTGADTQYF

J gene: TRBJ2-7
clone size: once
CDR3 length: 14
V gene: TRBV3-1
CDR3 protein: CASSQGSVSYEQYF

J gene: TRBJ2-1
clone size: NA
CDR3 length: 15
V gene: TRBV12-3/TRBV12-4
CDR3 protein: CASSSGLAKHGEQFF

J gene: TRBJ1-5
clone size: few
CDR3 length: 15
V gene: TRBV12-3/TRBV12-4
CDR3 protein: CASSLHQSGNQPQHF

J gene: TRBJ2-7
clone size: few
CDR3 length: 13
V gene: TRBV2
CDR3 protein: CASSPQTRSEQYF

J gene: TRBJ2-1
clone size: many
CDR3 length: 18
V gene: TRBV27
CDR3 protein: CASRILGSGSSSYNEQFF

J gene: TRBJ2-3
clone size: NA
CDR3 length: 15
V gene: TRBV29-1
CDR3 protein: CSVWSAGDMSNTQYF

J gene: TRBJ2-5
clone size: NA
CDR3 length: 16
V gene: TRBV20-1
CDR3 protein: CSAQPPLAGLGETQYF

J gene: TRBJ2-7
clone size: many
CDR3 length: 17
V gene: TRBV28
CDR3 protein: CASSLALRQGGVSEQYF

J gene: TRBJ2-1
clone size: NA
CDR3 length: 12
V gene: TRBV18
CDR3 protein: CASSPKGNEQFF

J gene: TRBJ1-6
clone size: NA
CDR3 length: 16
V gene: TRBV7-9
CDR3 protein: CASSLDGGLSDSPLHF

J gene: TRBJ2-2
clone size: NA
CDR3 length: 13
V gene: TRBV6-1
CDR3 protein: CASGGTFPRELFF

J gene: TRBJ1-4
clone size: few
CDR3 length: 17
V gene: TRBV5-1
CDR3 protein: CASSYWTGGGTNEKLFF

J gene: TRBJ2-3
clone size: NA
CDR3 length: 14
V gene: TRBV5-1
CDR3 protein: CASSLLSATDTQYF